This is a list of T cell receptor beta chains from one sample in a study of response to subunit inactivated influenza vaccine. Each CDR3 protein gets one entry after TCRdb re-called the RT-PCR reads with MiXCR. The repertoire holds a few hundred thousand distinct CDR3 sequences, with over 9% as singletons. Sample: non-naive T cells sorted from PBMCs, taken approximately 15 days before vaccination. All receptors derive from a man aged 50 to 60 who received an inactivated influenza vaccine. Both conserved end residues are part of each CDR3. A D gene is named only where the DNA matches it firmly. Only part of the rows carry a size: once, few, many, or a class if the clone is expanded.

len	v_gene	d_gene	abundance	j_gene	CDR3aa	CDR3nt
15	TRBV7-6	.	.	TRBJ2-2	CASSLGDIKTGELFF	TGTGCCAGCAGCTTAGGGGACATCAAGACCGGGGAGCTGTTTTTT
15	TRBV12-3/TRBV12-4	TRBD1	few	TRBJ1-2	CASSFGGQGAPGYTF	TGTGCCAGCAGTTTCGGGGGGCAGGGGGCTCCGGGCTACACCTTC
15	TRBV12-3/TRBV12-4	TRBD1	few	TRBJ2-7	CASTPFGDRGKEQYF	TGTGCCAGCACTCCCTTCGGGGACAGGGGAAAGGAGCAGTACTTC
13	TRBV20-1	.	few	TRBJ1-1	CSAVPYMNTEAFF	TGCAGTGCCGTACCGTACATGAACACTGAAGCTTTCTTT
15	TRBV6-5	TRBD1	.	TRBJ1-2	CASSSGGFLRVGYTF	TGTGCCAGCAGTTCAGGGGGATTTCTTCGGGTCGGCTACACCTTC
15	TRBV6-2/TRBV6-3	TRBD1	few	TRBJ2-1	CASRPGTATYNEQFF	TGTGCCAGCAGACCCGGGACAGCCACCTACAATGAGCAGTTCTTC
16	TRBV12-3/TRBV12-4	.	.	TRBJ1-5	CASSFGSGVSNQPQHF	TGTGCCAGCAGTTTTGGGTCCGGGGTAAGCAATCAGCCCCAGCATTTT
16	TRBV24-1	TRBD2	many	TRBJ2-1	CATSDYREGSYNEQFF	TGTGCCACCAGTGATTATCGGGAGGGCTCCTACAATGAGCAGTTCTTC
15	TRBV28	TRBD1	many	TRBJ2-7	CASSLAGTGTYEQYF	TGCGCCAGCAGCTTGGCCGGGACAGGTACCTACGAGCAGTACTTC
18	TRBV6-1	TRBD2	many	TRBJ2-5	CASSEALGTSAAGGTQYF	TGTGCCAGCAGTGAAGCGCTAGGGACTAGCGCAGCCGGGGGGACCCAGTACTTC
15	TRBV11-2	.	.	TRBJ2-7	CATTQNGGGRREQYF	TGTGCCACCACCCAAAATGGGGGGGGGCGTAGGGAGCAGTACTTC
15	TRBV28	.	few	TRBJ2-7	CASRDRGRGSYEQYF	TGTGCCAGCAGGGACCGGGGAAGGGGCTCCTACGAGCAGTACTTC
13	TRBV7-9	TRBD1	many	TRBJ1-1	CASSTTGDTEAFF	TGTGCCAGCAGCACCACAGGGGACACTGAAGCTTTCTTT
16	TRBV5-1	TRBD1	.	TRBJ2-1	CASSPGTGSRDNEQFF	TGCGCCAGCAGCCCGGGGACAGGTTCGCGAGACAATGAGCAGTTCTTC
20	TRBV28	.	many	TRBJ2-7	CASSLGIGTGPLRLAYEQYF	TGTGCCAGCAGTTTAGGTATAGGAACAGGGCCCCTACGTTTAGCCTACGAGCAGTACTTC
15	TRBV5-1	.	.	TRBJ2-5	CASSLARAGQETQYF	TGCGCCAGCAGCTTGGCCAGGGCCGGCCAAGAGACCCAGTACTTC
15	TRBV5-8	TRBD2	few	TRBJ2-7	CASSLVLAGPYEQYF	TGTGCCAGCAGCTTGGTCCTAGCGGGACCCTACGAGCAGTACTTC
18	TRBV7-8	TRBD2	.	TRBJ2-1	CASSSGKLAGKVDNEQFF	TGTGCCAGCAGCTCCGGGAAGTTAGCGGGAAAGGTTGACAATGAGCAGTTCTTC
13	TRBV6-2/TRBV6-3	TRBD2	.	TRBJ2-5	CASRAGVGETQYF	TGTGCCAGCAGAGCGGGGGTAGGGGAGACCCAGTACTTC
15	TRBV29-1	.	.	TRBJ2-7	CSVGRIGVRSYEQYF	TGCAGCGTCGGACGAATCGGGGTTAGGTCCTACGAGCAGTACTTC
14	TRBV11-1	TRBD1	.	TRBJ2-7	CASSGRDRLYEQYF	TGTGCCAGCAGCGGTCGGGACAGGCTTTACGAGCAGTACTTC
19	TRBV4-1	.	many	TRBJ2-7	CASSLSLGTITIGSNEQYF	TGCGCCAGCAGCCTATCACTGGGTACAATAACCATTGGGTCCAACGAGCAGTACTTC
15	TRBV7-2	.	few	TRBJ2-1	CAARRQSVAYNEQFF	TGTGCCGCTAGGCGACAGTCCGTCGCCTACAATGAGCAGTTCTTC
16	TRBV20-1	TRBD1	few	TRBJ2-7	CSARAPPGQGAGEQYF	TGCAGTGCTAGAGCACCACCGGGACAGGGGGCAGGGGAGCAGTACTTC
17	TRBV10-2	TRBD1	many	TRBJ1-6	CASRAGQGTPYNSPLHF	TGCGCCAGCAGAGCGGGACAGGGGACTCCCTATAATTCACCCCTCCACTTT
14	TRBV28	.	few	TRBJ2-7	CASSEQTPLYEQYF	TGTGCCAGCAGTGAACAAACACCCCTCTACGAGCAGTACTTC
15	TRBV28	.	.	TRBJ2-4	CASSLGGTLRDIQYF	TGTGCCAGCAGTTTAGGGGGGACTCTTCGCGACATTCAGTACTTC
16	TRBV5-1	TRBD2	.	TRBJ2-2	CASSLEAGVGTGELFF	TGCGCCAGCAGCTTAGAAGCGGGAGTTGGTACCGGGGAGCTGTTTTTT
15	TRBV12-3/TRBV12-4	TRBD2	few	TRBJ2-1	CASTRGLGVLREQFF	TGTGCCAGCACAAGGGGACTAGGTGTCTTACGTGAGCAGTTCTTC
13	TRBV4-2	TRBD2	many	TRBJ2-1	CASSRGLGNEQFF	TGTGCCAGCAGCCGCGGACTAGGAAATGAGCAGTTCTTC
14	TRBV12-3/TRBV12-4	TRBD1	many	TRBJ1-1	CASSLTEGATEAFF	TGTGCCAGCAGTTTAACGGAGGGGGCGACGGAAGCTTTCTTT
13	TRBV12-3/TRBV12-4	TRBD1	.	TRBJ1-1	CASSITGGSEAFF	TGTGCCAGCAGCATTACAGGGGGCTCTGAAGCTTTCTTT
15	TRBV7-8	TRBD1	.	TRBJ2-5	CASSLPGQGEETQYF	TGTGCCAGCAGCTTGCCGGGACAGGGGGAAGAGACCCAGTACTTC
16	TRBV10-3	TRBD2	.	TRBJ2-1	CAISDGSGNTYNEQFF	TGTGCCATCAGTGATGGTAGCGGGAACACCTACAATGAGCAGTTCTTC
15	TRBV11-2	.	few	TRBJ2-3	CASSLVGLGTDTQYF	TGTGCCAGCAGCTTAGTCGGGCTAGGCACAGATACGCAGTATTTT
13	TRBV29-1	TRBD1	many	TRBJ2-3	CSVDSRGQDTQYF	TGCAGCGTTGATAGCAGGGGGCAAGATACGCAGTATTTT
15	TRBV20-1	.	few	TRBJ2-2	CSARDFRQNTGELFF	TGCAGTGCTAGAGATTTCAGACAGAACACCGGGGAGCTGTTTTTT
16	TRBV27	TRBD2	.	TRBJ2-2	CASSLGLAGYTGELFF	TGTGCCAGCAGTTTAGGGCTAGCGGGATATACCGGGGAGCTGTTTTTT
14	TRBV5-1	TRBD1	few	TRBJ2-2	CASTWTGDTGELFF	TGCGCCAGCACCTGGACAGGGGACACCGGGGAGCTGTTTTTT
14	TRBV3-1	TRBD1	many	TRBJ1-2	CASSRQGASYGYTF	TGTGCCAGCAGTCGACAGGGGGCAAGCTATGGCTACACCTTC
15	TRBV5-1	.	many	TRBJ2-2	CASSFLESGTGELFF	TGCGCCAGCAGCTTCTTAGAATCCGGCACCGGGGAGCTGTTTTTT
17	TRBV7-2	TRBD2	few	TRBJ2-2	CASTKSGTSGSPGELFF	TGTGCCAGCACTAAATCCGGGACTAGCGGGAGCCCCGGGGAGCTGTTTTTT
14	TRBV4-3	.	few	TRBJ2-1	CASSQDKEGVEQFF	TGCGCCAGCAGCCAAGATAAGGAGGGAGTTGAGCAGTTCTTC
13	TRBV29-1	.	many	TRBJ2-5	CSVAKIAGETQYF	TGCAGCGTTGCCAAAATAGCCGGAGAGACCCAGTACTTC
15	TRBV29-1	.	.	TRBJ2-1	CSGLPVASSYNEQFF	TGCAGCGGACTGCCGGTGGCCAGCTCCTACAATGAGCAGTTCTTC
14	TRBV12-3/TRBV12-4	TRBD1	.	TRBJ1-5	CASRGTGLNQPQHF	TGTGCCAGCAGGGGGACAGGCCTCAATCAGCCCCAGCATTTT
16	TRBV20-1	TRBD2	few	TRBJ2-1	CSARDLSGGFYNEQFF	TGCAGTGCTAGAGACCTTAGCGGGGGGTTCTACAATGAGCAGTTCTTC
15	TRBV13	.	few	TRBJ2-3	CASSPPGGSTDTQYF	TGTGCCAGCAGCCCCCCGGGCGGGTCCACAGATACGCAGTATTTT
14	TRBV5-1	.	many	TRBJ2-1	CASSAVAPTNEQFF	TGCGCCAGCAGTGCGGTCGCCCCAACAAATGAGCAGTTCTTC
13	TRBV9	.	.	TRBJ2-7	CASSVELSYEQYF	TGTGCCAGCAGCGTAGAGCTCTCCTACGAGCAGTACTTC
14	TRBV4-2	.	few	TRBJ2-5	CASSQDQLASAQYF	TGTGCCAGCAGCCAAGATCAGCTAGCTTCGGCCCAGTACTTC
13	TRBV6-1	TRBD1	few	TRBJ1-4	CASSRGQLEKLFF	TGTGCCAGCAGCAGGGGACAGCTGGAAAAACTGTTTTTT
14	TRBV11-2	.	.	TRBJ2-2	CASSPEGETGELFF	TGTGCCAGCAGCCCCGAGGGTGAGACCGGGGAGCTGTTTTTT
14	TRBV3-1	TRBD1	many	TRBJ2-7	CASSGGTGSYEQYF	TGTGCCAGCAGCGGCGGGACAGGCTCCTACGAGCAGTACTTC
16	TRBV5-5	TRBD2	.	TRBJ2-1	CASSMDRLAAYNEQFF	TGTGCCAGCAGTATGGACCGACTAGCGGCATACAATGAGCAGTTCTTC